This T cell receptor (beta chain) appears in the sequencing data of a study of cytomegalovirus exposure and HLA in healthy donors. The overall study: Early released data comprised around 79 million unique TCRs from HLA-typed donors.

Donors had nominal health at sampling but likely had unrecorded immune exposures. The CDR3 runs 16 residues. CDR1 and CDR2 from the germline V gene are SGHTA and FQGTGA. J gave up 8 bases and V 5 bases, and 11 bases lay outside the gene matches. This PCR relied on a set of 60 Vbeta primers and 13 Jbeta primers. Profiling relied on immunoSEQ multiplex PCR, and the TCRdb table lists in-frame clones only, not all of them. The data contain about 170,000 clones, about 85% of them singletons. Study results and limitations: Among the sequence variants, a highly shared cluster was likely an artifact of sequencing. In a later analysis, donors in an Asian-associated ancestry cluster reportedly had fewer N-insertions in productive TCRs than the cohort mean.

As concerns this clone: The antigen is unknown.

The sample was PBMCs. The receptor was isolated from a man in his thirties or forties in good health and CMV-seropositive. V and J are TRBV7-3 and TRBJ2-1, with 11 nucleotides matching TRBD2. CDR3 sequence: CASSRKTGTSGDEQFF. The CDR3, as DNA: TGTGCCAGCAGCAGAAAAACCGGGACTAGCGGCGATGAGCAGTTCTTC. The full variable domain, rest sourced from reference TRBV7-3 and TRBJ2-1, is GAGVSQTPSNKVTEKGKYVELRCDPISGHTALYWYRQSLGQGPEFLIYFQGTGAADDSGLPNDRFFAVRPEGSVSTLKIQRTERGDSAVYLCASSRKTGTSGDEQFFGPGTRLTVL.